This paragraph reports one TCR beta chain. Antigen: not known. This record comes from a study of cytomegalovirus exposure and HLA in healthy donors. Study-wide context: Most donors, about 82% of over 350 genotyped, fell in the Caucasian-associated ancestry cluster. Broader study findings: It was confirmed in vitro that a few of the CMV-associated chains were specific for CMV antigens. Some highly shared sequence variants likely arose as a pipeline artifact.

13 Jbeta primers and 60 Vbeta primers were used for the PCR. Repertoires were generated with immunoSEQ multiplex PCR, while TCRdb's copy carries only in-frame clones and drops some. In the table there are under 200,000 clones, approximately 81% of which are singletons. The sample was PBMCs. This TCR was recovered from a man aged 45-60 years in good health and CMV-seronegative.

CDR3 sequence reads: CASSIDMAPAYNEQFF. For the CDR3, the DNA is TGTGCCAGTAGTATAGATATGGCCCCCGCCTACAATGAGCAGTTCTTC. V gene TRBV19 combines with J gene TRBJ2-1, with D uncertain. The CDR3 spans 16 residues. Germline V gene sequence: CDR1 LNHDA, CDR2 SQIVND (reference sequence). V was clipped by 0 bases and J by 2 bases, with 11 bases between them.